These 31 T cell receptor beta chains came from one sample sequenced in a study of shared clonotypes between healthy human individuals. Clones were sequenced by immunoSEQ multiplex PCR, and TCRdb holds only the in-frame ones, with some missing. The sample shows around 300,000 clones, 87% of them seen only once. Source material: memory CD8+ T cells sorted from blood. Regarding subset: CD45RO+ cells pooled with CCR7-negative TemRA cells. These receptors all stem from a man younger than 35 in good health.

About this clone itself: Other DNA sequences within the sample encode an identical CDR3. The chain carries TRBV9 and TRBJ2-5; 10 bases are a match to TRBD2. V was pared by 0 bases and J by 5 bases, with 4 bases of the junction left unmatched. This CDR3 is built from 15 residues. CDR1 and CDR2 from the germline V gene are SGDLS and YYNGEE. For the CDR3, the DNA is TGTGCCAGCAGCGTAGACGGAGCGGGAGGGGAGACCCAGTACTTC. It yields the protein CASSVDGAGGETQYF. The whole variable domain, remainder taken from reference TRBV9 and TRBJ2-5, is DSGVTQTPKHLITATGQRVTLRCSPRSGDLSVYWYQQSLDQGLQFLIQYYNGEERAKGNILERFSAQQFPDLHSELNLSSLELGDSALYFCASSVDGAGGETQYFGPGTRLLVL.

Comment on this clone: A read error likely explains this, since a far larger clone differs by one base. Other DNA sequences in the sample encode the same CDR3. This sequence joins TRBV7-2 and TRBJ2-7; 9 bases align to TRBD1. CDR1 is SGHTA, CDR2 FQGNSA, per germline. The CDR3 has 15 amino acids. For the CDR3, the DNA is TGTGCTAGCAGCCACGGACAGGGGCTCTCCTACGAGCAGTACTTC. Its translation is CASSHGQGLSYEQYF.

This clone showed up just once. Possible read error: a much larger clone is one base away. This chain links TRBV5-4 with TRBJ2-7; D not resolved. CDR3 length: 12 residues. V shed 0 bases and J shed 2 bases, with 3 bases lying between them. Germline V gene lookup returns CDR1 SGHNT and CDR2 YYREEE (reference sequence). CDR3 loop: CASSLGAYEQYF. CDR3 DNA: TGTGCCAGCAGCTTGGGGGCCTACGAGCAGTACTTC.

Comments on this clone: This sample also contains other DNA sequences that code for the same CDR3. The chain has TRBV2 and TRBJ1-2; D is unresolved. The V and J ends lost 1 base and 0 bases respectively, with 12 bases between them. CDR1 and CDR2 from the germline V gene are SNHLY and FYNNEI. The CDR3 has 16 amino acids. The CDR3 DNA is TGTGCCAGCAGTGAAGGCGGAAGAGCGGCTAACTATGGCTACACCTTC. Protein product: CASSEGGRAANYGYTF.

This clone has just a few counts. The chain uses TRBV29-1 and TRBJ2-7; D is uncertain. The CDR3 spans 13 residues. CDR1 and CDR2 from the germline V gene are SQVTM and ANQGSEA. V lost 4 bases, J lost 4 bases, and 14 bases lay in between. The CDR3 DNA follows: TGCAGCGTTGGACCCTCCCTGGGGTACGAGCAGTACTTC. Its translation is CSVGPSLGYEQYF.

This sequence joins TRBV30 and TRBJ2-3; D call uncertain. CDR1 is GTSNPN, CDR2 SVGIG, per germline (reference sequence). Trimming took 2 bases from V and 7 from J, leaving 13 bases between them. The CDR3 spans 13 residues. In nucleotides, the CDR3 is TGTGCCTGGAGTATGGTGGACCGATATACGCAGTATTTT. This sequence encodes CAWSMVDRYTQYF. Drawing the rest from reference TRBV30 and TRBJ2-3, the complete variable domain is SQTIHQWPATLVQPVGSPLSLECTVEGTSNPNLYWYRQAAGRGLQLLFYSVGIGQISSEVPQNLSASRPQDRQFILSSKKLLLSDSGFYLCAWSMVDRYTQYFGPGTRLTVL.

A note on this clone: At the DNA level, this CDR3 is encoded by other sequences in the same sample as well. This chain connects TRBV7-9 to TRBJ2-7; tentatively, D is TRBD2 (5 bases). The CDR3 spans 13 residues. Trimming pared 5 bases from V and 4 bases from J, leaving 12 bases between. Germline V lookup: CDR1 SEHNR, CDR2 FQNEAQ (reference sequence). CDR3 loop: CASSLGELYEQYF. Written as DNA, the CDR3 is TGTGCCAGCAGCCTCGGGGAGCTTTACGAGCAGTACTTC.

CDR3 in amino acids: CASSLGTIAGYQETQYF. CDR3 DNA sequence: TGTGCCAGCAGCTTGGGGACCATAGCGGGGTACCAAGAGACCCAGTACTTC. This chain joins TRBV5-8 and TRBJ2-5, with 8 bases identical to TRBD2. Unmatched junction bases numbered 7, after V lost 0 bases and J lost 0 bases. The CDR3 runs 17 residues. The germline V gene encodes CDR1 SGHTS and CDR2 YDEGEE.

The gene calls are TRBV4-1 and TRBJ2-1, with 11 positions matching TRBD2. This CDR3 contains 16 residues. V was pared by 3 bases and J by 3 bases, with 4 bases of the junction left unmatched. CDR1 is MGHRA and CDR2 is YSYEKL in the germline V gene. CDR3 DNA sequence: TGCGCCAGCAGCCATGTACTAGCGGGGGTCTACAATGAGCAGTTCTTC. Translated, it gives CASSHVLAGVYNEQFF.

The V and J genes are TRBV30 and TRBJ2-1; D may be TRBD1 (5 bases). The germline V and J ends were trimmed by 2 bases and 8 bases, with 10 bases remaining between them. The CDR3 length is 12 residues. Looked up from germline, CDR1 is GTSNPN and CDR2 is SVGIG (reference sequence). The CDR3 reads CAWSPDSYEQFF. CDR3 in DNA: TGTGCCTGGAGTCCAGACAGTTATGAGCAGTTCTTC.

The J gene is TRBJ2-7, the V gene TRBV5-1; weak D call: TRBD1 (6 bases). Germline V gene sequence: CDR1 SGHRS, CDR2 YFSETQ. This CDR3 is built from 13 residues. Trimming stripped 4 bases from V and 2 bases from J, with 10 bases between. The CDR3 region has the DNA TGCGCCAGCAGCGTGGACAGTACCTACGAGCAGTACTTC. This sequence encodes CASSVDSTYEQYF.

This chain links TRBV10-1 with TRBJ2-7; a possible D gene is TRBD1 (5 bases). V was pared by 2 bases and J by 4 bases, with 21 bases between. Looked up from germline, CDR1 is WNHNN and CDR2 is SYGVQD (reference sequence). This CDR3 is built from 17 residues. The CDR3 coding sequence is TGCGCCAGCAGTGAGGGTCCGCATGACAGTTCTTCTTACGAGCAGTACTTC. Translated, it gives CASSEGPHDSSSYEQYF.

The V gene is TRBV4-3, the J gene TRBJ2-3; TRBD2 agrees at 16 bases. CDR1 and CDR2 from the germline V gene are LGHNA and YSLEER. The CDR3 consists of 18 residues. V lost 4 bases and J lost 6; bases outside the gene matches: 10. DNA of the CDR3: TGCGCCAGCAGCCGACCCTCCGGGACTAGCGGGAGGGCCGATACGCAGTATTTT. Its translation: CASSRPSGTSGRADTQYF.

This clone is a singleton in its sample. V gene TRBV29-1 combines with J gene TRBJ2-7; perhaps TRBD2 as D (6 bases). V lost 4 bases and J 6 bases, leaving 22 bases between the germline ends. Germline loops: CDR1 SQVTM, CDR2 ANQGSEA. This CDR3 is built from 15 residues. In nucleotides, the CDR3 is TGCAGCGTTGCCGGACTCGTGGGGAACGGGGGCGAGCAGTACTTC. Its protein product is CSVAGLVGNGGEQYF.

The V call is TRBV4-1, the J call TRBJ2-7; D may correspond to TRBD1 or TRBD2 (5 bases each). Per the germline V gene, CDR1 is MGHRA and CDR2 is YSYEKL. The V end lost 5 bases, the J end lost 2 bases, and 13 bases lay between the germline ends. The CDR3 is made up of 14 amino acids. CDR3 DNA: TGCGCCAGCAGCTACGGGACCGAGACCTACGAGCAGTACTTC. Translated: CASSYGTETYEQYF.

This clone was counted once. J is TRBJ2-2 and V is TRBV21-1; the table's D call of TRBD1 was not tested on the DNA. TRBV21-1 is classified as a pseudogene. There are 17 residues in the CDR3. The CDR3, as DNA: TGTGCCAGCAATTCTTCCGGGACACCCTTTAACACCGGGGAGCTGTTTTTT. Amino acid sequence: CASNSSGTPFNTGELFF.

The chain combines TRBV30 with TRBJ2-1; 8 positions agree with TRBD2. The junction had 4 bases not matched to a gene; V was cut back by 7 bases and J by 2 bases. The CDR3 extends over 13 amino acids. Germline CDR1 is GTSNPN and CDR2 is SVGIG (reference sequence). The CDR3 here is CALLLAAYNEQFF. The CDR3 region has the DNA TGTGCCTTATTACTAGCGGCCTACAATGAGCAGTTCTTC. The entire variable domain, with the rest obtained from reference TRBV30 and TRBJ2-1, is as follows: SQTIHQWPATLVQPVGSPLSLECTVEGTSNPNLYWYRQAAGRGLQLLFYSVGIGQISSEVPQNLSASRPQDRQFILSSKKLLLSDSGFYLCALLLAAYNEQFFGPGTRLTVL.

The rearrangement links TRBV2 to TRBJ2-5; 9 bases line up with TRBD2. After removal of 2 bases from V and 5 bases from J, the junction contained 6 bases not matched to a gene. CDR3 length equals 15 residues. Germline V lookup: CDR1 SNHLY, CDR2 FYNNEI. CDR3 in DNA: TGTGCCAGCAGTGAAACGTCTAGCGGGGTGGAGACCCAGTACTTC. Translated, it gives CASSETSSGVETQYF.

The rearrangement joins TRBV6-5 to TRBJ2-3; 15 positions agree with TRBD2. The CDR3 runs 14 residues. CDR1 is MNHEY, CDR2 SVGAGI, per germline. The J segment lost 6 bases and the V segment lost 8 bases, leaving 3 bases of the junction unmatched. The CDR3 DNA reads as TGTGCCAGCGGACTAGCGGGGGGGCGGGATACGCAGTATTTT. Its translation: CASGLAGGRDTQYF.

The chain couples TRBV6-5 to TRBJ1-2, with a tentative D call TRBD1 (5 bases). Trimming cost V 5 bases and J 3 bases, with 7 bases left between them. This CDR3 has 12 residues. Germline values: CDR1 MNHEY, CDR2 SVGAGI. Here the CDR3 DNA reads TGTGCCAGCAGTGGGGGGGACTATGGCTACACCTTC. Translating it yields CASSGGDYGYTF.

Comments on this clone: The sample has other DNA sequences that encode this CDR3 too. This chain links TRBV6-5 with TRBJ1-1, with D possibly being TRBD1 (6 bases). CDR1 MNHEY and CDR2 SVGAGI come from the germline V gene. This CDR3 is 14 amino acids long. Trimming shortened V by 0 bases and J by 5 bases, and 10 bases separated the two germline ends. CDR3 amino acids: CASSYSRGGTEAFF. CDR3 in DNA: TGTGCCAGCAGTTACTCCAGGGGAGGTACTGAAGCTTTCTTT.

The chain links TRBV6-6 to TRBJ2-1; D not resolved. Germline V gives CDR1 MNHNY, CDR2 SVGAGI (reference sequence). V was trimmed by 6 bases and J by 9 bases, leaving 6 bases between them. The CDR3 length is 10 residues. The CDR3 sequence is CASSRLEQFF. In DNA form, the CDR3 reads TGTGCCAGCAGCCGCCTTGAGCAGTTCTTC.

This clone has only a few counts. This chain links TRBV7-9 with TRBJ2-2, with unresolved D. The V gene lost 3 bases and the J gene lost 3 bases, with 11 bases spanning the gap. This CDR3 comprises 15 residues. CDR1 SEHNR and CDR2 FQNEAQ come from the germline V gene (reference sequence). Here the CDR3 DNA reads TGTGCCAGCAGCTTCGCGAACCCTTACACCGGGGAGCTGTTTTTT. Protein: CASSFANPYTGELFF.

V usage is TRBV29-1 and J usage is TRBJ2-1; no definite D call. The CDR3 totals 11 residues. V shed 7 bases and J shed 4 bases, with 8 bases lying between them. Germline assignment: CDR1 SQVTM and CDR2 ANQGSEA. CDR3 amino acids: CSARHYNEQFF. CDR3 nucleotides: TGCAGCGCAAGACATTACAATGAGCAGTTCTTC.

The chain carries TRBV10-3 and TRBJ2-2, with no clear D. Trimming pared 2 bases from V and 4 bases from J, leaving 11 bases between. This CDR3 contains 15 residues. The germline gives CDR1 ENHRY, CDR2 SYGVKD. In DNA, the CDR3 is TGTGCCATCAGTGAGATAGAGCGTGGCACCGGGGAGCTGTTTTTT. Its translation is CAISEIERGTGELFF.

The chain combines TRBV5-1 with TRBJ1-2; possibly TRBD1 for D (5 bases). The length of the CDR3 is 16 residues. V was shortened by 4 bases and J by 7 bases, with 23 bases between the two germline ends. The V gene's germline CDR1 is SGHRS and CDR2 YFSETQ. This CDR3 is CASSPVLSGYAGGYTF. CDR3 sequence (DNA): TGCGCCAGCAGCCCCGTTCTTTCAGGGTATGCGGGTGGCTACACCTTC.

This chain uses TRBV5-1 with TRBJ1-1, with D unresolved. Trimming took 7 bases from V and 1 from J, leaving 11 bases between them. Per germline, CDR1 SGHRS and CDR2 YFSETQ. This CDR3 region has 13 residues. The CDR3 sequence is CASHAEWNTEAFF. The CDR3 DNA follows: TGCGCCAGCCACGCCGAGTGGAACACTGAAGCTTTCTTT.

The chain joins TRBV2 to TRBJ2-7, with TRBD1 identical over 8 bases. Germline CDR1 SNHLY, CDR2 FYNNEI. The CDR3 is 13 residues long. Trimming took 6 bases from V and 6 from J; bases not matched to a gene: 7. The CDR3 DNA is TGTGCCAGCAGCGGGACAGGTTTCCCCGAGCAGTACTTC. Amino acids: CASSGTGFPEQYF.

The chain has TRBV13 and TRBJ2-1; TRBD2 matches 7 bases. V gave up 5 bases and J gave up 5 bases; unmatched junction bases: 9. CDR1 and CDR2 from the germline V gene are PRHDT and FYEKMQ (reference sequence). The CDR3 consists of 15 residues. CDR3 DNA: TGTGCCAGCAGCCTACAAGGGCTAGCGGACAATGAGCAGTTCTTC. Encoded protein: CASSLQGLADNEQFF.

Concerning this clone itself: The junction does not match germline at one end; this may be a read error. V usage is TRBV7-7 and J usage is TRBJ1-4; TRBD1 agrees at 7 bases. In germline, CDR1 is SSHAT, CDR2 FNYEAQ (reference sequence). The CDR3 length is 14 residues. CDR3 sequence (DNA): TGTGCTAGCAGCCTCCGACAGGGCCCTGAAAAACTGTTTTTT. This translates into CASSLRQGPEKLFF. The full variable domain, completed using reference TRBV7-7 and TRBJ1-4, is GAGVSQSPRYKVTKRGQDVTLRCDPISSHATLYWYQQALGQGPEFLTYFNYEAQPDKSGLPSDRFSAERPEGSISTLTIQRTEQRDSAMYRCASSLRQGPEKLFFGSGTQLSVL.

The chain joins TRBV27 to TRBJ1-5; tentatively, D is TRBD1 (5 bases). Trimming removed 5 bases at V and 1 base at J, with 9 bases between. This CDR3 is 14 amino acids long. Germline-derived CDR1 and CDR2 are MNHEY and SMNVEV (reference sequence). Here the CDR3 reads CASSPGMSNQPQHF. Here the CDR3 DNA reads TGTGCCAGCAGTCCAGGGATGAGCAATCAGCCCCAGCATTTT.